This entry lists 10 T cell receptor beta chains sequenced from one sample in a study of blood T cell repertoires in COVID-19. Some clones are missing from TCRdb's copy, which holds only in-frame ones; the method was immunoSEQ multiplex PCR. The sample gives approximately 150,000 clones, around 90% of which show up once; approximately 1.5% is in the top ten. The sequenced material came from peripheral blood. Receptor source: a woman in her forties or fifties with acute or convalescent COVID-19.

This chain joins TRBV27 and TRBJ2-1; D is perhaps TRBD2 (6 bases). CDR1 and CDR2 (germline): MNHEY, SMNVEV (reference sequence). CDR3 length: 16 residues. Trimming pared 3 bases from V and 0 bases from J, leaving 12 bases between. The CDR3 sequence is CASSFISGYSYNEQFF. The CDR3 DNA is TGTGCCAGCAGTTTTATTAGCGGATACTCCTACAATGAGCAGTTCTTC.

The V gene is TRBV7-3, the J gene TRBJ2-3; 8 bases are shared with TRBD2. The CDR3 loop spans 15 amino acids. V lost 0 bases and J lost 4; bases outside the gene matches: 3. The germline gives CDR1 SGHTA, CDR2 FQGTGA. The CDR3 nucleotides are TGTGCCAGCAGCTTAACTAGCGGGGTCCCAGATACGCAGTATTTT. Protein: CASSLTSGVPDTQYF.

V usage is TRBV28 and J usage is TRBJ1-5, with a weak D call TRBD1 (6 bases). Germline V gene data show CDR1 as MDHEN and CDR2 as SYDVKM. V dropped 3 bases and J dropped 7 bases, with 13 bases sitting between them. This CDR3 contains 14 residues. In nucleotides, the CDR3 is TGTGCCAGCAGTTTGATTAGGGGGTGGCAGCCCCAGCATTTT. As protein: CASSLIRGWQPQHF.

The CDR3 sequence is CASSAPTGFTGELFF. DNA of the CDR3: TGTGCCAGCAGCGCCCCGACAGGGTTCACCGGGGAGCTGTTTTTT. The rearrangement links TRBV7-6 to TRBJ2-2; 7 bases agree with TRBD1. Germline assignment: CDR1 SGHVS and CDR2 FNYEAQ. V lost 5 bases to trimming and J lost 4 bases; unmatched junction nucleotides: 7. The CDR3 runs to 15 residues. The whole variable domain, filled in from reference TRBV7-6 and TRBJ2-2, reads GAGVSQSPRYKVTKRGQDVALRCDPISGHVSLYWYRQALGQGPEFLTYFNYEAQQDKSGLPNDRFSAERPEGSISTLTIQRTEQRDSAMYRCASSAPTGFTGELFFGEGSRLTVL.

The V and J genes are TRBV7-2 and TRBJ2-2; the D gene is possibly TRBD2 (5 bases). Trimming took 5 bases from V and 4 from J, leaving 11 bases between them. This CDR3 region has 14 residues. Germline V CDR1 and CDR2: SGHTA, FQGNSA. The DNA for the CDR3 is TGTGCCAGCAGCAGAGGAGGAGCCACCGGGGAGCTGTTTTTT. Protein product: CASSRGGATGELFF.

The genes are TRBV3-1 (or the pseudogene TRBV3-2) and TRBJ2-3, with 14 bases aligning to TRBD2. The trim removed 4 bases at V and 2 bases at J, leaving 14 bases unmatched. The V gene's germline CDR1 is LGHDT and CDR2 YNNKEL (reference sequence). The CDR3 totals 20 residues. CDR3 DNA: TGTGCCAGCAGCCCTCGGACTAGCGGGGGGCCGTCATTTTCCACAGATACGCAGTATTTT. Its protein is CASSPRTSGGPSFSTDTQYF.

The genes are TRBV7-9 and TRBJ1-3, with D perhaps TRBD1 (5 bases). Germline V gives CDR1 SEHNR, CDR2 FQNEAQ (reference sequence). Trimming took 5 bases from V and 0 from J, leaving 11 bases between them. This CDR3 is 15 amino acids long. The DNA for the CDR3 is TGTGCCAGCAGCCCCCGGGGGAACTCTGGAAACACCATATATTTT. This gives the protein CASSPRGNSGNTIYF.

The CDR3 DNA reads TGTGCCAGTAGGGACAGACACAGCACAGATACGCAGTATTTT. As protein: CASRDRHSTDTQYF. The gene calls are TRBV19 and TRBJ2-3; a possible D gene is TRBD1 (6 bases). V shed 6 bases and J shed 0 bases, with 10 bases lying between them. This CDR3 has 14 residues. Germline values: CDR1 LNHDA, CDR2 SQIVND (reference sequence).

The sample holds a few counts of this clone. The chain couples TRBV6-1 to TRBJ1-3; TRBD1 matches 10 bases. The CDR3 has 17 residues. Germline-derived CDR1 and CDR2 are MNHNS and SASEGT. V trimming: 2 bases; J trimming: 3 bases; junction bases outside the gene matches: 7. The chain's CDR3 is CASSESGTGVGGNTIYF. The DNA for the CDR3 is TGTGCCAGCAGTGAAAGCGGGACAGGGGTTGGTGGAAACACCATATATTTT.

CDR3 coding DNA: TGTGCCAGCACTCGCGGGGAGGGCTTTGGAAAACTGTTTTTT. Amino acid sequence: CASTRGEGFGKLFF. This chain links TRBV2 with TRBJ1-4; no firm D call. The CDR3 is 14 residues long. CDR1 is SNHLY, CDR2 FYNNEI, per germline. The ends were cut back, 7 bases at V and 10 bases at J, with 19 bases in the middle. Based on the CDR3 plus reference TRBV2 and TRBJ1-4, the full variable domain is EPEVTQTPSHQVTQMGQEVILRCVPISNHLYFYWYRQILGQKVEFLVSFYNNEISEKSEIFDDQFSVERPDGSNFTLKIRSTKLEDSAMYFCASTRGEGFGKLFFGSGTQLSVL.